In its sample, the clone carrying this TCR beta chain was seen a few times. PCR involved 60 Vbeta and 13 Jbeta primers. Sequencing was performed with immunoSEQ multiplex PCR; in TCRdb, only in-frame clones are kept and a portion is missing. The sample lists approximately 100,000 clones, roughly three quarters occurring once. These data belong to a study of cytomegalovirus exposure and HLA in healthy donors. This TCR was sampled from a man aged 40-55 years in good health and CMV-seropositive. The specimen was PBMCs.

CDR3 region: CASSAETAMNTEAFF. The CDR3 DNA is TGTGCCAGTAGTGCCGAGACAGCAATGAACACTGAAGCTTTCTTT. The rearrangement uses TRBV19 and TRBJ1-1; D possibly corresponds to TRBD1 (5 bases). The CDR3 has 15 residues. Deletions cut 5 bases from V and 0 bases from J, with 13 bases between. Per the germline V gene, CDR1 is LNHDA and CDR2 is SQIVND (reference sequence).